The 19 T cell receptor beta chains given below trace back to one sample, sequenced in a study of T cells after yellow fever vaccination. TCRdb ran MiXCR on the 5' RACE reads and lists one entry per CDR3 protein. Here the sample spans some 320,000 distinct CDR3 sequences, 7.5% to 9.5% being singletons. The sequencing used CD4+ T cells sorted from PBMCs, collected 5 days after the yellow fever booster vaccination. The receptors shown here come from a young man who received the YFV17D yellow fever vaccine.

The table lists this clonotype with many counts. This sequence joins TRBV7-3 and TRBJ2-3; D may be TRBD1 (5 bases). Germline assignment: CDR1 SGHTA and CDR2 FQGTGA. This CDR3 is built from 14 residues. V lost 2 bases to trimming and J lost 5 bases, with 11 bases between them. The CDR3 is CASSLGGAEDTQYF. The CDR3, as DNA: TGTGCCAGCAGCTTAGGTGGGGCCGAAGATACGCAGTATTTT. Full variable domain (missing parts from reference TRBV7-3 and TRBJ2-3): GAGVSQTPSNKVTEKGKYVELRCDPISGHTALYWYRQSLGQGPEFLIYFQGTGAADDSGLPNDRFFAVRPEGSVSTLKIQRTERGDSAVYLCASSLGGAEDTQYFGPGTRLTVL.

This rearrangement joins TRBV7-7 to TRBJ2-1; 8 nucleotides match TRBD2. Losses at the gene ends were 5 bases for V and 2 bases for J; bases not matched to a gene: 5. Germline V lookup: CDR1 SSHAT, CDR2 FNYEAQ (reference sequence). The CDR3 consists of 15 residues. The CDR3 DNA reads as TGTGCCAGCAGCCCTGGGACTAGTGCCTACAATGAGCAGTTCTTC. It codes for CASSPGTSAYNEQFF.

The J gene is TRBJ2-2, the V gene TRBV12-3 or TRBV12-4, with TRBD1 matching 9 bases. The CDR3 runs 16 residues. V lost 4 bases, J lost 6 bases, and 9 bases stayed unmatched. CDR3 sequence (DNA): TGTGCCAGCAGTTCCATCCCGGGACAGGGTTCCGGGGAGCTGTTTTTT. Its translation is CASSSIPGQGSGELFF.

There are a few counts of this clonotype. J is TRBJ2-3 and V is TRBV7-8; 10 nucleotides agree with TRBD1. This CDR3 contains 16 residues. The trim removed 8 bases at V and 4 bases at J, leaving 12 bases unmatched. Germline V gene sequence: CDR1 SGHVS, CDR2 FQNEAQ. For the CDR3, the DNA is TGTGCCAGCGGAGAATTGGGACAGGGGATGGCAGATACGCAGTATTTT. This encodes CASGELGQGMADTQYF.

V is TRBV18 and J is TRBJ2-5; D gene ambiguous. The CDR3 contains 12 residues. Deletions cut 5 bases from V and 5 bases from J, with 9 bases between. Germline V CDR1 and CDR2: KGHSH, LQKENI. The CDR3 coding sequence is TGTGCCAGCTCAGCCCTCGGGGAGACCCAGTACTTC. This sequence encodes CASSALGETQYF.

This clonotype occurred a few times. The chain couples TRBV18 to TRBJ1-1; D ambiguous. Trimming shortened V by 1 base and J by 1 base, and 10 bases separated the two germline ends. The CDR3 loop spans 15 amino acids. Germline lookup yields CDR1 KGHSH and CDR2 LQKENI. CDR3 in amino acids: CASSPQEQSNTEAFF. CDR3 DNA sequence: TGTGCCAGCTCACCACAAGAACAGTCGAACACTGAAGCTTTCTTT.

This clonotype has just a few counts. V and J are TRBV7-9 and TRBJ1-3; the match to TRBD1 covers 9 bases. Germline CDR1 reads SEHNR; CDR2 reads FQNEAQ (reference sequence). The CDR3 is 15 amino acids. Unmatched junction bases numbered 4, after V lost 4 bases and J lost 3 bases. The CDR3 here is CASSSRDRVGNTIYF. The CDR3 region has the DNA TGTGCCAGCAGCTCCCGGGACAGGGTTGGAAACACCATATATTTT. Combining the CDR3 with reference TRBV7-9 and TRBJ1-3 gives the whole variable domain DTGVSQNPRHKITKRGQNVTFRCDPISEHNRLYWYRQTLGQGPEFLTYFQNEAQLEKSRLLSDRFSAERPKGSFSTLEIQRTEQGDSAMYLCASSSRDRVGNTIYFGEGSWLTVV.

The sample holds many counts of this clonotype. The gene calls are TRBV12-3 or TRBV12-4 and TRBJ2-2; 7 bases are shared with TRBD1. This CDR3 region has 16 residues. The ends lost 3 bases at V and 2 bases at J; junction bases unmatched: 6. This CDR3 reads CASSLGTGVNTGELFF. The CDR3 DNA is TGTGCCAGCAGTTTGGGTACAGGGGTAAACACCGGGGAGCTGTTTTTT.

The sample holds many counts of this clonotype. The chain employs TRBV15 and TRBJ2-3; D might be TRBD1 (5 bases). The CDR3 has 16 residues. Trimming stripped 0 bases from V and 2 bases from J, with 12 bases between. Germline V gene data show CDR1 as LNHNV and CDR2 as YYDKDF (reference sequence). As DNA, the CDR3 is TGTGCCACCAGCAGAGATATCAGGGCGGACACAGATACGCAGTATTTT. This codes for CATSRDIRADTDTQYF.

This clonotype has ten or more counts. J is TRBJ2-4 and V is TRBV7-2; no clear D. This CDR3 has 13 residues. The germline V gene has CDR1 SGHTA and CDR2 FQGNSA. V lost 3 bases and J 5 bases, leaving 8 bases between the germline ends. The CDR3 loop is CASSLGSQNIQYF. As DNA, the CDR3 is TGTGCCAGCAGCTTGGGCAGTCAAAACATTCAGTACTTC.

J is TRBJ1-1 and V is TRBV6-1; the D is unclear. Germline V gene data show CDR1 as MNHNS and CDR2 as SASEGT. V lost 2 bases and J 0 bases, leaving 13 bases between the germline ends. The CDR3 contains 16 residues. CDR3 DNA sequence: TGTGCCAGCAGTGAAAGGAACAGCGATATGAACACTGAAGCTTTCTTT. Residues: CASSERNSDMNTEAFF.

This clonotype appeared a few times. The chain has TRBV5-1 and TRBJ1-3, with D hard to call. The CDR3 extends over 16 amino acids. From germline, CDR1 is SGHRS and CDR2 YFSETQ. V gave up 0 bases and J gave up 3 bases, with 13 bases separating them. CDR3 amino acids: CASSLGSRFIGNTIYF. CDR3 nucleotide sequence: TGCGCCAGCAGCTTGGGTTCCAGGTTTATTGGAAACACCATATATTTT.

This clonotype was observed a few times. CDR3 DNA sequence: TGCAGCACGGACAGGATCGACTATGGCTACACCTTC. This translates into CSTDRIDYGYTF. This chain links TRBV29-1 with TRBJ1-2; TRBD1 aligns across 7 bases. V gave up 8 bases and J gave up 3 bases; unmatched junction bases: 6. The CDR3 sequence is 12 residues long. The germline CDR1 and CDR2 sequences are SQVTM and ANQGSEA. The full variable domain, in which reference TRBV29-1 and TRBJ1-2 provide the parts outside the CDR3, is SAVISQKPSRDICQRGTSLTIQCQVDSQVTMMFWYRQQPGQSLTLIATANQGSEATYESGFVIDKFPISRPNLTFSTLTVSNMSPEDSSIYLCSTDRIDYGYTFGSGTRLTVV.

CDR3 bases: TGCAGCGTGGCTCCCCGAGCGTTCCAAGACAATGAGCAGTTCTTC. Protein: CSVAPRAFQDNEQFF. The V and J genes are TRBV29-1 and TRBJ2-1; D unresolved. CDR3 length: 15 residues. CDR1 is SQVTM and CDR2 is ANQGSEA in the germline V gene. The ends were cut back, 6 bases at V and 5 bases at J, with 20 bases in the middle.

This clonotype was recorded a few times. This chain links TRBV7-3 with TRBJ2-3; 15 bases align to TRBD2. Germline-derived CDR1 and CDR2 are SGHTA and FQGTGA. J was trimmed by 6 bases and V by 5 bases; bases with no gene match: 6. This CDR3 region has 16 residues. The CDR3: CASSNRTSGGADTQYF. The CDR3 DNA reads as TGTGCCAGCAGCAATCGGACTAGCGGGGGGGCGGATACGCAGTATTTT.

This clonotype has more than one count but fewer than ten. This rearrangement joins TRBV6-5 to TRBJ2-3; 8 nucleotides line up with TRBD2. Per germline, CDR1 MNHEY and CDR2 SVGAGI. CDR3 length: 12 residues. Losses at the gene ends were 9 bases for V and 6 bases for J; bases not matched to a gene: 5. The CDR3 DNA is TGTGCCAGGAACTCTAGCGGGGATACGCAGTATTTT. This sequence encodes CARNSSGDTQYF.

A few counts support this clonotype. J is TRBJ2-6 and V is TRBV18; no reliable D call. Trimming stripped 5 bases from V and 1 base from J, with 9 bases between. This CDR3 comprises 15 residues. Germline CDR1 KGHSH, CDR2 LQKENI. The CDR3 loop is CASSSITSGANVLTF. In DNA, the CDR3 is TGTGCCAGCTCATCCATTACTTCTGGGGCCAACGTCCTGACTTTC.

This clonotype was detected a few times. The chain joins TRBV7-9 to TRBJ1-2; D is undetermined. Trimming cost V 6 bases and J 8 bases, with 13 bases left between them. Germline loops: CDR1 SEHNR, CDR2 FQNEAQ (reference sequence). The CDR3 covers 12 residues. The CDR3 region is CASSSVRGGYTF. For the CDR3, the DNA is TGTGCCAGCAGTAGTGTGCGCGGCGGCTACACCTTC.

There are a few counts of this clonotype. This chain connects TRBV7-2 to TRBJ1-1; no reliable D call. The CDR3 covers 13 residues. V lost 4 bases, J lost 4 bases, and 10 bases lay in between. Germline V lookup: CDR1 SGHTA, CDR2 FQGNSA. The chain's CDR3 is CASSSRAPTEAFF. For the CDR3, the DNA is TGTGCCAGCAGCTCCCGCGCGCCCACTGAAGCTTTCTTT.